These T cell receptor beta chains were read from a single sample in a study of T-cell reconstitution after alpha-beta-depleted transplantation in children. TCRdb called the PCR reads again in MiXCR, with one record for every CDR3 protein. The data show about 300,000 distinct CDR3 sequences, about a tenth seen once. The sample in question was PBMCs, obtained before TCRalphabeta/CD19-depleted stem cell transplant. The receptors here all came from a boy under two years old with acute myeloid leukemia, due to receive a stem cell transplant. CDR3s include the opening cysteine and the closing phenylalanine or tryptophan. D genes are given only for firm matches. Expanded clones get a size class; other rows say once, few or many, or leave the size out.

V gene,J gene,clone size,D gene,CDR3 protein,CDR3 DNA
TRBV5-1,TRBJ2-2,many,TRBD2,CASRRLAGASGELFF,TGCGCCAGCAGGCGACTAGCGGGAGCATCGGGGGAGCTGTTTTTT
TRBV6-5,TRBJ1-5,many,.,CASSPVGPNQPQHF,TGTGCCAGCAGTCCAGTGGGGCCTAATCAGCCCCAGCATTTT
TRBV12-3/TRBV12-4,TRBJ2-3,many,.,CASSQIARSTDTQYF,TGTGCCAGCAGTCAGATAGCGAGAAGCACAGATACGCAGTATTTT
TRBV5-6,TRBJ2-1,few,.,CASSLYHNEQFF,TGTGCCAGCAGCTTGTATCACAATGAGCAGTTCTTC
TRBV5-5,TRBJ2-1,many,TRBD1,CASSYTGGRDEQFF,TGTGCCAGCAGCTACACAGGGGGCCGGGATGAGCAGTTCTTC
TRBV27,TRBJ2-1,few,.,CATYHTSYNEQFF,TGTGCCACCTACCACACATCCTACAATGAGCAGTTCTTC
TRBV7-2,TRBJ2-3,many,TRBD2,CASSPQLAGITDTQYF,TGTGCCAGCAGTCCCCAACTAGCGGGAATCACAGATACGCAGTATTTT
TRBV29-1,TRBJ2-7,many,TRBD1,CSVAPWTGGSYEQYF,TGCAGCGTTGCGCCCTGGACAGGGGGGTCCTACGAGCAGTACTTC
TRBV20-1,TRBJ2-1,many,.,CSARSGWGSYNEQFF,TGCAGTGCTAGAAGTGGGTGGGGCTCCTACAATGAGCAGTTCTTC
TRBV28,TRBJ2-2,.,.,CASRDGQGGELFF,TGTGCCAGCCGGGACGGTCAAGGCGGGGAGCTGTTTTTT
TRBV6-1,TRBJ2-4,.,TRBD2,CASSPGTSGLAKNIQYF,TGTGCCAGCAGTCCCGGGACTAGCGGTCTAGCCAAAAACATTCAGTACTTC
TRBV11-3,TRBJ1-2,few,TRBD1,CASSLGYTGVGGYTF,TGTGCCAGCAGCCTGGGATATACAGGGGTTGGAGGCTACACCTTC
TRBV5-1,TRBJ2-7,few,TRBD1,CASSLAGGQGRNEQYF,TGCGCCAGCAGCTTGGCCGGGGGACAGGGCAGGAACGAGCAGTACTTC
TRBV28,TRBJ2-7,.,.,CASTFSSGSSYEQYF,TGTGCCAGCACCTTTTCCTCAGGCTCTTCCTACGAGCAGTACTTC
TRBV4-3,TRBJ2-2,once,TRBD2,CASSEGLADPTGELFF,TGCGCCAGCAGCGAAGGACTAGCGGATCCCACCGGGGAGCTGTTTTTT
TRBV5-1,TRBJ2-1,many,TRBD1,CASSLYGQGVDEQFF,TGCGCCAGCAGCTTGTACGGACAGGGGGTTGATGAGCAGTTCTTC
TRBV29-1,TRBJ2-1,many,.,CSVLDLLGGSYNEQFF,TGCAGCGTCCTCGACCTACTTGGGGGCTCCTACAATGAGCAGTTCTTC
TRBV3-1,TRBJ1-1,many,.,CASTHQLNTEAFF,TGTGCCAGCACCCACCAGTTGAACACTGAAGCTTTCTTT
TRBV9,TRBJ2-4,few,.,CASSPGPAKNIQYF,TGTGCCAGCAGCCCAGGCCCAGCCAAAAACATTCAGTACTTC
TRBV5-1,TRBJ2-1,many,TRBD2,CASSALVAGDGNEQFF,TGCGCCAGCAGCGCATTGGTAGCGGGGGATGGCAATGAGCAGTTCTTC
TRBV12-3/TRBV12-4,TRBJ2-7,many,TRBD2,CASRWTSDYEQYF,TGTGCCAGCAGGTGGACTAGCGACTACGAGCAGTACTTC
TRBV18,TRBJ1-4,many,.,CASSPQGEKLFF,TGTGCCAGCTCACCACAAGGCGAAAAACTGTTTTTT